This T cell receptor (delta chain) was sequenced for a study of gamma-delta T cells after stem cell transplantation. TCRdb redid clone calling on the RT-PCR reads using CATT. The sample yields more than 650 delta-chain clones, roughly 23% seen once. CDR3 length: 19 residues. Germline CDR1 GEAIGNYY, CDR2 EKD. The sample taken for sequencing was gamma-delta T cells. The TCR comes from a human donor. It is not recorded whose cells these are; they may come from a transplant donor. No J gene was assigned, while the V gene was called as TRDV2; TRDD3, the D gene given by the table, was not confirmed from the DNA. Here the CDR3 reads CACDSVGRREKEYTDKLIF. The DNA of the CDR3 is TGTGCCTGTGACTCCGTTGGTAGGAGGGAAAAAGAGTACACCGATAAGCTCATCTTT.